This passage covers 14 T cell receptor beta chains from one sample sequenced in a study of Graves' ophthalmopathy and Graves' hyperthyroidism. RNA transcripts served as template for amplifying TCR beta CDR3 sequences. A first-round RT-PCR used HTBI primers, followed by a second-round multiplex PCR. TCRdb recomputed calls from the multiplex PCR reads with MiXCR, one row per CDR3 protein. The sample has hundreds of thousands of distinct CDR3 sequences; roughly 20% are singletons. Sequencing input: peripheral blood. These receptors came from a woman aged 18-29 years with stable Graves' hyperthyroidism.

The rearrangement uses TRBV7-2 and TRBJ2-5, with 16 nucleotides matching TRBD2. The trim removed 5 bases at V and 5 bases at J, leaving 5 bases unmatched. The CDR3 runs to 16 residues. Germline V CDR1 and CDR2: SGHTA, FQGNSA. The CDR3 region is CASSRGLAGGPETQYF. The CDR3 DNA is TGTGCCAGCAGCCGGGGACTAGCGGGAGGGCCGGAGACCCAGTACTTC.

This clonotype was detected ten times or more. The gene calls are TRBV6-5 and TRBJ1-2; the D gene is possibly TRBD1 (6 bases). CDR1 and CDR2 (germline): MNHEY, SVGAGI. The CDR3 is 12 amino acids. With 6 bases removed from V and 8 bases from J, the gap between germline ends came to 13 bases. The CDR3 DNA reads as TGTGCCAGCAGCGTACAGGGATACGGCTACACCTTC. Residues: CASSVQGYGYTF.

This clonotype was seen many times. The chain is built from TRBV4-1 and TRBJ2-4; D perhaps matches TRBD2 (6 bases). Trimming shortened V by 2 bases and J by 0 bases, and 14 bases separated the two germline ends. The CDR3 is 17 residues long. CDR1 and CDR2 from the germline V gene are MGHRA and YSYEKL. For the CDR3, the DNA is TGCGCCAGCAGCCAAACCCGGGGACTCATAGCCAAAAACATTCAGTACTTC. This translates into CASSQTRGLIAKNIQYF.

The sample holds many counts of this clonotype. The genes are TRBV28 and TRBJ1-5, with 8 bases lining up with TRBD1. V dropped 0 bases and J dropped 3; count of bases not matched to a gene: 1. The CDR3 runs to 15 residues. CDR1 is MDHEN and CDR2 is SYDVKM in the germline V gene. This CDR3 reads CASSLWGQVNQPQHF. CDR3 nucleotide sequence: TGTGCCAGCAGTTTATGGGGACAGGTCAATCAGCCCCAGCATTTT.

In this sample, this clonotype turned up a few times. V gene TRBV7-2 combines with J gene TRBJ1-5, with 8 positions matching TRBD1. The CDR3 covers 17 residues. V shed 0 bases, J shed 3 bases, and the junction held 7 bases outside the gene matches. In germline, CDR1 is SGHTA, CDR2 FQGNSA. The CDR3 spells CASSLASDRVFNQPQHF. For the CDR3, the DNA is TGTGCCAGCAGCTTAGCTTCGGACAGGGTGTTCAATCAGCCCCAGCATTTT.

This clonotype was recorded many times. This rearrangement joins TRBV6-2 or TRBV6-3 to TRBJ1-5; D uncertain. The germline gives CDR1 MNHEY, CDR2 SVGEGT. This CDR3 spans 15 amino acids. V was trimmed by 0 bases and J by 7 bases, leaving 13 bases between them. CDR3 in amino acids: CASSYSAGIGQPQHF. CDR3 sequence (DNA): TGTGCCAGCAGTTACTCAGCGGGGATTGGACAGCCCCAGCATTTT.

This clonotype was detected many times. The V call is TRBV19, the J call TRBJ2-5; TRBD1 might be the D (5 bases). Germline CDR1 and CDR2: LNHDA and SQIVND (reference sequence). Trimming shortened V by 5 bases and J by 2 bases, and 9 bases separated the two germline ends. The CDR3 is 13 amino acids. CDR3 region: CASSWQGQETQYF. The CDR3 DNA follows: TGTGCCAGTAGTTGGCAGGGACAAGAGACCCAGTACTTC.

Details on this clonotype: One base away lies a much larger clone, so this may be a sequencing read error. This rearrangement joins TRBV11-2 to TRBJ2-7, with D uncertain. This CDR3 is 14 amino acids long. The germline CDR1 and CDR2 sequences are SGHAT and FQNNGV. CDR3 in amino acids: CASSLATITYEQCF. CDR3 nucleotides: TGTGCCAGCAGCTTAGCGACAATCACCTACGAGCAGTGCTTC.

This clonotype was seen repeatedly, ten times or more. CDR3 coding DNA: TGTGCCTGGAATCCGGGACAGGGGAAACACGAGCAGTACTTC. The encoded protein is CAWNPGQGKHEQYF. V gene TRBV30 combines with J gene TRBJ2-7, with 10 bases matching TRBD1. The CDR3 totals 14 residues. Germline lookup yields CDR1 GTSNPN and CDR2 SVGIG (reference sequence). V was pared by 4 bases and J by 5 bases, with 8 bases of the junction left unmatched.

This clonotype was recorded many times. This chain uses TRBV9 with TRBJ2-5, with 7 bases lining up with TRBD2. V lost 4 bases and J lost 5; bases outside the gene matches: 14. From germline, CDR1 is SGDLS and CDR2 YYNGEE. The CDR3 extends over 16 amino acids. In nucleotides, the CDR3 is TGTGCCAGCAGCACTAGGGGCGGACTAGATCCTGAGACCCAGTACTTC. Amino acid sequence: CASSTRGGLDPETQYF. The complete variable domain, with remaining parts taken from reference TRBV9 and TRBJ2-5, reads DSGVTQTPKHLITATGQRVTLRCSPRSGDLSVYWYQQSLDQGLQFLIQYYNGEERAKGNILERFSAQQFPDLHSELNLSSLELGDSALYFCASSTRGGLDPETQYFGPGTRLLVL.

The rearrangement joins TRBV28 to TRBJ1-1, with D possibly matching TRBD1 (5 bases). Deletions cut 5 bases from V and 1 base from J, with 14 bases between. The germline CDR1 and CDR2 sequences are MDHEN and SYDVKM. This CDR3 is built from 15 residues. The CDR3 region is CASSTPGDTNTEAFF. CDR3 nucleotides: TGTGCCAGCAGTACCCCGGGGGATACGAACACTGAAGCTTTCTTT.

This clonotype was detected ten times or more. The gene calls are TRBV19 and TRBJ1-1; D is unresolved. V was pared by 4 bases and J by 0 bases, with 9 bases between. Germline V gene lookup returns CDR1 LNHDA and CDR2 SQIVND (reference sequence). The CDR3 has 14 amino acids. The CDR3 DNA follows: TGTGCCAGTAGTAGGCCGGATTTGAACACTGAAGCTTTCTTT. This encodes CASSRPDLNTEAFF.

The chain is built from TRBV28 and TRBJ1-1; D might be TRBD1 (5 bases). Per germline, CDR1 MDHEN and CDR2 SYDVKM. V was clipped by 2 bases and J by 5 bases, with 12 bases between them. The CDR3 spans 14 residues. The CDR3 nucleotides read TGTGCCAGCAGTTTAGGGGGGAGCAGTACTGAAGCTTTCTTT. Translated, it gives CASSLGGSSTEAFF.

This clonotype was detected many times. The chain couples TRBV7-9 to TRBJ1-5, with D uncertain. Germline V gives CDR1 SEHNR, CDR2 FQNEAQ (reference sequence). This CDR3 contains 14 residues. The V end lost 8 bases, the J end lost 3 bases, and 14 bases lay between the germline ends. In DNA, the CDR3 is TGTGCCAGCCAGGATTGGTCAGACAATCAGCCCCAGCATTTT. Translated, it gives CASQDWSDNQPQHF.